Listed below are T cell receptor beta chains from one sample, sequenced in a study of T cell responses to AZD1222 COVID-19 vaccine. The assay was immunoSEQ multiplex PCR, and TCRdb's table has in-frame clones only and misses some. The sample has fewer than 250,000 clones, 90% to 95% seen once; the top ten hold approximately 1%. The sample was peripheral blood, taken on day 0 of MenACWY control vaccination. The receptors were sampled from an adult in good health. Both conserved end residues are part of each CDR3. The order of the fields is D gene, clone size, CDR3 length, V gene, J gene, CDR3 DNA, CDR3 protein. The D gene is left open where the match is weak. A clone size is listed for some rows: how often the clone was seen (once, few, many), or a class if it is expanded.

TRBD2,.,14,TRBV5-1,TRBJ2-3,TGCGCCAGCACGGCTAGCGGGGGCACAGATACGCAGTATTTT,CASTASGGTDTQYF
TRBD1,.,15,TRBV6-5,TRBJ1-1,TGTGCCAGCAGCGACAGGACAGGGGGAACCACTGAAGCTTTCTTT,CASSDRTGGTTEAFF
.,.,15,TRBV7-2,TRBJ2-7,TGTGCCAGCAGCTTAACAGGACAGAGCTCCTACGAGCAGTACTTT,CASSLTGQSSYEQYF
TRBD1,.,15,TRBV6-5,TRBJ1-5,TGTGCCAGCAGCTCGGGACAGGGGATGAATCAGCCCCAGCATTTT,CASSSGQGMNQPQHF
.,.,14,TRBV5-4,TRBJ2-2,TGTGCCAGCAGCTTGCAGGGAGGCACCGGGGAGCTGTTTTTT,CASSLQGGTGELFF
.,.,17,TRBV28,TRBJ1-5,TGTGCCAGCAGTTTACCAATCCCCAGAAACAGGAATCAGCCCCAGCATTTT,CASSLPIPRNRNQPQHF
TRBD1,.,16,TRBV5-1,TRBJ1-1,TGCGCCAGCAGCTTGGGCGGACAGGGGGCGGGCACTGAAGCTTTCTTT,CASSLGGQGAGTEAFF
.,.,16,TRBV18,TRBJ1-1,TGTGCCAGCTCACCAGTCGAGCAGGGGATCGGCACTGAAGCTTTCTTT,CASSPVEQGIGTEAFF
TRBD1,.,16,TRBV3-1/TRBV3-2,TRBJ1-4,TGTGCCAGCAGCCATCACCCGGGACAGGGGGCTGAAAAACTGTTTTTT,CASSHHPGQGAEKLFF
TRBD2,once,15,TRBV2,TRBJ2-5,TGTGCCAGCAGGCCAGCGGGGGAACCCCAAGAGACCCAGTACTTC,CASRPAGEPQETQYF
.,.,10,TRBV20-1,TRBJ1-1,TGCAGTGCCGTGAGGGCTGAAGCTTTCTTT,CSAVRAEAFF
.,.,13,TRBV5-1,TRBJ1-2,TGCGCCAGCAGCTTGGGGGGAATGAGCGGCTACACCTTC,CASSLGGMSGYTF
TRBD1,.,15,TRBV2,TRBJ1-5,TGTGCCAGCACGGGGGACAGGGGCGTGGGTCAGCCCCAGCATTTT,CASTGDRGVGQPQHF
.,.,14,TRBV5-1,TRBJ1-4,TGCGCCAGCTCGCAACAGGGCGGAAATGAAAAACTGTTTTTT,CASSQQGGNEKLFF
.,.,13,TRBV9,TRBJ1-1,TGTGCCAGCAGCGTAATCGGTAACACTGAAGCTTTCTTT,CASSVIGNTEAFF
TRBD1,.,15,TRBV6-4,TRBJ1-3,TGTGCCAGCAGAAACGGACAGGGCCCTGGAAACACCATATATTTT,CASRNGQGPGNTIYF
.,.,16,TRBV5-4,TRBJ2-1,TGTGCCAGCAGCTTGGAAGGGGACATGAGAGGGAATGAGCAGTTCTTC,CASSLEGDMRGNEQFF
.,few,16,TRBV9,TRBJ1-1,TGTGCCAGCAGCGTAGGAGTTGGGAACATGAACACTGAAGCTTTCTTT,CASSVGVGNMNTEAFF
.,.,15,TRBV18,TRBJ1-1,TGTGCCAGCTCACCATCACGGGGTGGGGACACTGAAGCTTTCTTT,CASSPSRGGDTEAFF
TRBD2,.,17,TRBV4-2,TRBJ2-2,TGTGCCAGCAGCCAACCTCAAGCGGGGGGGCATACCGGGGAGCTGTTTTTT,CASSQPQAGGHTGELFF
.,once,12,TRBV6-6,TRBJ1-1,TGTGCCAGCAGCATTGGACAGCTTGAAGCTTTCTTT,CASSIGQLEAFF
.,.,12,TRBV5-1,TRBJ2-7,TGCGCCAGCAGCCCTGGAGGGGTCGAGCAGTACTTC,CASSPGGVEQYF
TRBD1,.,14,TRBV5-1,TRBJ1-4,TGCGCCAGCAGCTCTGGACAGGGGAATGAAAAACTGTTTTTT,CASSSGQGNEKLFF
.,.,13,TRBV20-1,TRBJ2-7,TGCAGTGCTAGTGACGGCCTCCCCTACGAGCAGTACTTC,CSASDGLPYEQYF
.,.,16,TRBV7-9,TRBJ2-5,TGTGCCAGCACCCCCGGGGGTGGCAGGGGAATCGAGACCCAGTACTTC,CASTPGGGRGIETQYF
.,.,15,TRBV6-5,TRBJ1-1,TGTGCCAGCAGTTACACGAACAAGATGAACACTGAAGCTTTCTTT,CASSYTNKMNTEAFF
.,.,12,TRBV29-1,TRBJ1-1,TGCAGCGGTGGACGGGTTGGAACTGAAGCTTTCTTT,CSGGRVGTEAFF
.,few,14,TRBV7-2,TRBJ2-7,TGTGCCAGCAGCTTAGCGGAACCCCCCTACGAGCAGTACTTC,CASSLAEPPYEQYF
.,.,15,TRBV7-2,TRBJ2-5,TGTGCCAGCAGCCCCCAGGGTGGGAGGCAGGAGACCCAGTACTTC,CASSPQGGRQETQYF
TRBD1,.,15,TRBV6-2/TRBV6-3,TRBJ1-6,TGTGCCAGCAGTTACCGGACAGGGGTTAATTCACCCCTCCACTTT,CASSYRTGVNSPLHF
.,.,13,TRBV7-9,TRBJ2-5,TGTGCCAGCAGCTTAGGGCTGGGAGAGACCCAGTACTTC,CASSLGLGETQYF
.,.,15,TRBV19,TRBJ1-5,TGTGCCAGTAGTGGGACCGACAGGAACAATCAGCCCCAGCATTTT,CASSGTDRNNQPQHF
.,once,14,TRBV5-1,TRBJ2-7,TGCGCCAGCACCTTGGGGGGAGCCTCCTACGAGCAGTACTTC,CASTLGGASYEQYF
TRBD1,.,14,TRBV6-5,TRBJ1-5,TGTGCCAGCATCAAAGACAGGGTCAATCAGCCCCAGCATTTT,CASIKDRVNQPQHF
.,.,14,TRBV2,TRBJ2-7,TGTGCCAGCATGGCCGCTCGGGCCTCCTACGAGCAGTACTTC,CASMAARASYEQYF
TRBD2,.,15,TRBV6-1,TRBJ2-3,TGTGCCAGCAGTGAAGCCGGGGGGGCGCCAGATACGCAGTATTTT,CASSEAGGAPDTQYF
TRBD1,.,14,TRBV2,TRBJ1-3,TGTGTCAGCAGTGAACGCCGGACAGGCGACACCATATATTTT,CVSSERRTGDTIYF
.,.,12,TRBV12-3/TRBV12-4,TRBJ1-6,TGTGCCAGCAGTTTAGGGGAGTCACCCCTCCACTTT,CASSLGESPLHF
.,.,16,TRBV7-9,TRBJ1-6,TGTGCCAGCAGCGTACCAATGGGGTCGCTTAATTCACCCCTCCACTTT,CASSVPMGSLNSPLHF
.,.,15,TRBV11-1,TRBJ1-2,TGTGCCAGCAGAGCCAGCCAGGGGTTTGAAGCTGGCTACACCTTC,CASRASQGFEAGYTF
.,.,14,TRBV5-1,TRBJ1-5,TGCGCCAGCAGCCTGGACAGTAGCAATCAGCCCCAGCATTTT,CASSLDSSNQPQHF
TRBD1,.,15,TRBV3-1/TRBV3-2,TRBJ1-1,TGTGCCAGCAGCAACCAGGGGGCGCGCGGCACTGAAGCTTTCTTT,CASSNQGARGTEAFF
TRBD2,.,15,TRBV25-1,TRBJ2-3,TGTGCCAGCAGTGAGGGCGGGGGGGCCGGAGATACGCAGTATTTT,CASSEGGGAGDTQYF
.,.,13,TRBV5-1,TRBJ1-6,TGCGCCAGCAGCTTGGGGAATAATTCACCCCTCCACTTT,CASSLGNNSPLHF
TRBD2,.,17,TRBV30,TRBJ2-2,TGTGCCTGGAGCGCCAAGGGGAGCGGGGGGCCGACCGGGGAGCTGTTTTTT,CAWSAKGSGGPTGELFF
.,once,11,TRBV12-3/TRBV12-4,TRBJ2-7,TGTGCCAGCAGTTTCGTCTACGAGCAGTACTTC,CASSFVYEQYF
.,.,13,TRBV19,TRBJ1-5,TGTGCCAGTAGAAACAGGGCAAATCAGCCCCAGCATTTT,CASRNRANQPQHF
.,.,13,TRBV5-6,TRBJ2-3,TGTGCCAGCAGCCTAACAGGGACAGATACGCAGTATTTT,CASSLTGTDTQYF
.,.,15,TRBV18,TRBJ1-1,TGTGCCAGTAAGGGCAGCCCCGCCATGAACACTGAAGCTTTCTTT,CASKGSPAMNTEAFF
.,.,12,TRBV30,TRBJ2-2,TGTGCCTGGAGTCCGGTCACCGGGGAGCTGTTTTTT,CAWSPVTGELFF
.,.,13,TRBV5-4,TRBJ1-2,TGTGCCACCCGCCCCCCAGGGTACGATGGCTACACCTTC,CATRPPGYDGYTF
.,.,13,TRBV12-3/TRBV12-4,TRBJ1-2,TGTGCCAGCAGCCAGGACAGAAGCTATGGCTACACCTTC,CASSQDRSYGYTF
TRBD1,.,14,TRBV7-3,TRBJ1-3,TGTGCCAGCAGCGTACAGGGGGGAGGAAACACCATATATTTT,CASSVQGGGNTIYF
TRBD1,.,15,TRBV27,TRBJ1-5,TGTGCCAGCAGTTCAGAGGGGGCGGGCAATCAGCCCCAGCATTTT,CASSSEGAGNQPQHF
TRBD1,once,15,TRBV5-1,TRBJ1-2,TGCGCCAGCAGCTTGGTGCAGGGGGAAGGCTATGGCTACACCTTC,CASSLVQGEGYGYTF
.,few,11,TRBV12-3/TRBV12-4,TRBJ2-7,TGTGCCAGCACCGGAGGGGGCAAGGGGCACTTC,CASTGGGKGHF
.,.,15,TRBV28,TRBJ1-5,TGTGCCAGCAGTTTAGAGGGTGGTGGCAATCAGCCCCAGCATTTT,CASSLEGGGNQPQHF
.,.,15,TRBV3-1/TRBV3-2,TRBJ2-2,TGTGCCAGCAGGTTGGGGGGCTCCAACACCGGGGAGCTGTTTTTT,CASRLGGSNTGELFF
TRBD1,.,16,TRBV6-1,TRBJ2-1,TGTGCCAGCAGTGAAAAGGGACAGGGAGTCCCAAATGAGCAGTTCTTC,CASSEKGQGVPNEQFF